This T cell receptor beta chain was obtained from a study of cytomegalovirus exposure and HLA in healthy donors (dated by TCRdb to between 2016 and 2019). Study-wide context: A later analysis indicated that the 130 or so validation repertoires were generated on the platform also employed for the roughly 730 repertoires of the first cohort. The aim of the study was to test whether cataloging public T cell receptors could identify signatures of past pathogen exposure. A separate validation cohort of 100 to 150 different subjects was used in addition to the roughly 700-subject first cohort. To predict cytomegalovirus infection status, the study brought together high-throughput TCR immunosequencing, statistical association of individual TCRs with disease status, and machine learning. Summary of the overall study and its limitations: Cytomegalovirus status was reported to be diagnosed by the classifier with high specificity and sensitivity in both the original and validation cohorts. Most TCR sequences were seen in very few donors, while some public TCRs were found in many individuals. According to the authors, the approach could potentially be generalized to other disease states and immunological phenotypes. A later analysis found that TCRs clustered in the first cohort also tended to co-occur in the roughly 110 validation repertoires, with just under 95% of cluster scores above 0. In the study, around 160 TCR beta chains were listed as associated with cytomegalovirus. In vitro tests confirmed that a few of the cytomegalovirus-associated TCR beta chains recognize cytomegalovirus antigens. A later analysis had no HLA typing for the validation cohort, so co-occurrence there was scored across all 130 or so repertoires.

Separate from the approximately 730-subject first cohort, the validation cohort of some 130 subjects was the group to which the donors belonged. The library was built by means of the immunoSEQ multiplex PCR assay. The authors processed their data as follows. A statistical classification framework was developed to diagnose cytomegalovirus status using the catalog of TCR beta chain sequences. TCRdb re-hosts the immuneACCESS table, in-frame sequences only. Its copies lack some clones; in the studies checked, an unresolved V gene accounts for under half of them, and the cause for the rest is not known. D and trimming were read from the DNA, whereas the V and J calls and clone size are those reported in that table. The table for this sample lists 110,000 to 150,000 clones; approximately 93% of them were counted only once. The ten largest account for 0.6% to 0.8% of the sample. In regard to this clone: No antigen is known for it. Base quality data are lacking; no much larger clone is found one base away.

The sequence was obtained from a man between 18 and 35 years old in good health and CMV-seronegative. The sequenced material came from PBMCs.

The nucleotide sequence reads as follows: TGTGCCAGCAGCCCCTCAGAGACTAGTGCGAGGGGCTATGGCTACACCTTC. Its translation is CASSPSETSARGYGYTF. This receptor chain uses TRBV21-1 and TRBJ1-2. TRBV21-1 is listed as a pseudogene. The CDR3 has 17 amino acids, counting the end cysteine and phenylalanine. Only CDR3 DNA is held: 51 bases, read in frame from base 1.